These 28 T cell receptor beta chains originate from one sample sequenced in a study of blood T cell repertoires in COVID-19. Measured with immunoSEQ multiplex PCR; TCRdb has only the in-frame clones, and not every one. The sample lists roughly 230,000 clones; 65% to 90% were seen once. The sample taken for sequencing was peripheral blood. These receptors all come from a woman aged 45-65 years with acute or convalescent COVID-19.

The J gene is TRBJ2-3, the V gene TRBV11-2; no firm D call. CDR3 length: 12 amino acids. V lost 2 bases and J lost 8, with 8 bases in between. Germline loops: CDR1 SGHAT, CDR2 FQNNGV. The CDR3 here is CASSLPRSTQYF. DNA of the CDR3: TGTGCCAGCAGCTTACCCCGCAGTACGCAGTATTTT.

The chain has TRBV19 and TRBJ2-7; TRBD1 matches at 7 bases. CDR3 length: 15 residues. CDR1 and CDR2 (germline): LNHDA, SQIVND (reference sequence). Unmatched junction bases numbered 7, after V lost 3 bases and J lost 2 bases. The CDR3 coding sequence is TGTGCCAGTAGTATTGCGGTGCAGGGGGCCTACGAGCAGTACTTC. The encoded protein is CASSIAVQGAYEQYF.

The CDR3 sequence is CASSIGRGAGANVLTF. The CDR3 DNA reads as TGTGCCAGTAGTATTGGCCGGGGAGCTGGGGCCAACGTCCTGACTTTC. This chain links TRBV19 with TRBJ2-6, with D maybe TRBD2 (5 bases). V was pared by 3 bases and J by 2 bases, with 11 bases between. Germline-derived CDR1 and CDR2 are LNHDA and SQIVND (reference sequence). This CDR3 contains 16 residues. The variable domain in full, with the rest retrieved from reference TRBV19 and TRBJ2-6, is DGGITQSPKYLFRKEGQNVTLSCEQNLNHDAMYWYRQDPGQGLRLIYYSQIVNDFQKGDIAEGYSVSREKKESFPLTVTSAQKNPTAFYLCASSIGRGAGANVLTFGAGSRLTVL.

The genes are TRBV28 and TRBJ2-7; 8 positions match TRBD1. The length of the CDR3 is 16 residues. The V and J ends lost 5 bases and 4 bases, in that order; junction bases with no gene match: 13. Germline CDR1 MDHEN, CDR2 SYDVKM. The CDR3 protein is CASSPTGAIEGYEQYF. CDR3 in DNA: TGTGCCAGCAGTCCGACAGGGGCCATAGAGGGTTACGAGCAGTACTTC.

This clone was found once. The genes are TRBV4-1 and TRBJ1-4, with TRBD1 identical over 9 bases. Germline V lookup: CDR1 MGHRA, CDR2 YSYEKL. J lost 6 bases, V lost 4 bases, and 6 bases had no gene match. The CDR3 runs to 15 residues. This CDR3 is CASSLTDRGYEKLFF. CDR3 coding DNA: TGCGCCAGCAGCCTCACGGACAGGGGATATGAAAAACTGTTTTTT.

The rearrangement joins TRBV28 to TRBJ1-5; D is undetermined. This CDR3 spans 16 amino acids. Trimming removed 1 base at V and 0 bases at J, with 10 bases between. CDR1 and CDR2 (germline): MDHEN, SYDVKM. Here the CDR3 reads CASSLLSDHSNQPQHF. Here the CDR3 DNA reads TGTGCCAGCAGTTTATTGTCAGATCATAGCAATCAGCCCCAGCATTTT.

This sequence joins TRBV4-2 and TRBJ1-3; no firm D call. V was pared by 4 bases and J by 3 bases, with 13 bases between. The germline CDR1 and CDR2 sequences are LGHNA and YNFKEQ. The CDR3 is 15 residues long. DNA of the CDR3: TGTGCCAGCAGCCCCCAAACGGGGAATGGAAACACCATATATTTT. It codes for CASSPQTGNGNTIYF.

The CDR3 region has the DNA TGTGCCAGCAGCTTTACAGGGGGACGGAGCTACACCTTC. Its translation is CASSFTGGRSYTF. The chain recombines TRBV7-6 with TRBJ1-2; 8 bases fit TRBD1. The CDR3 runs to 13 residues. Losses at the gene ends were 3 bases for V and 9 bases for J; bases not matched to a gene: 6. CDR1 is SGHVS, CDR2 FNYEAQ, per germline. The full variable domain, its missing parts supplied by reference TRBV7-6 and TRBJ1-2, is GAGVSQSPRYKVTKRGQDVALRCDPISGHVSLYWYRQALGQGPEFLTYFNYEAQQDKSGLPNDRFSAERPEGSISTLTIQRTEQRDSAMYRCASSFTGGRSYTFGSGTRLTVV.

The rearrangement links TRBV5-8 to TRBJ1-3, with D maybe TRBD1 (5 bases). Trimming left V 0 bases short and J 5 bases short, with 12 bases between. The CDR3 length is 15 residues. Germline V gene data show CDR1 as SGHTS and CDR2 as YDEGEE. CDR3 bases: TGTGCCAGCAGCTTGGGAGCAGGGCCTCGAAACACCATATATTTT. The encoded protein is CASSLGAGPRNTIYF.

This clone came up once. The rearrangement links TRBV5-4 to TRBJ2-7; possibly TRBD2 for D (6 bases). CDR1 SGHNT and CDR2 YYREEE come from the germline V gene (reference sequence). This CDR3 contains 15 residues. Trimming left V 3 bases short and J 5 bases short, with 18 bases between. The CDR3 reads CASSSPGATFHEQYF. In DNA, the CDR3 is TGTGCCAGCAGCTCGCCGGGAGCCACTTTCCACGAGCAGTACTTC.

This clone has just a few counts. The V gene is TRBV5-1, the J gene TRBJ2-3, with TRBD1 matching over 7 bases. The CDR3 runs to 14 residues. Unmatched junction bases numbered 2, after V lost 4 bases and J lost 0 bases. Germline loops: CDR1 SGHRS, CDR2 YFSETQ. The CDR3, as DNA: TGCGCCAGCAGCCCGGGACAGAGCACAGATACGCAGTATTTT. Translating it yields CASSPGQSTDTQYF.

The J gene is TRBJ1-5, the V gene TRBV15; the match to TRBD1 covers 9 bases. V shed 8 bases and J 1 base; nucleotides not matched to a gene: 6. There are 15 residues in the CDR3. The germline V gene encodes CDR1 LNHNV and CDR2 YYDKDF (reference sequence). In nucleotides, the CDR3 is TGTGCCACCCAACAGGGGGCAGGAAGCAATCAGCCCCAGCATTTT. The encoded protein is CATQQGAGSNQPQHF.

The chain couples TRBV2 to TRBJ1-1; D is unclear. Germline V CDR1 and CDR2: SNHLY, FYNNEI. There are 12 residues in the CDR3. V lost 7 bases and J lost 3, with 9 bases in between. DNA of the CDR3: TGTGCCAGCACTTGGCAAGACACTGAAGCTTTCTTT. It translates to CASTWQDTEAFF. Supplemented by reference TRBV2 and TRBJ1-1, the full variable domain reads EPEVTQTPSHQVTQMGQEVILRCVPISNHLYFYWYRQILGQKVEFLVSFYNNEISEKSEIFDDQFSVERPDGSNFTLKIRSTKLEDSAMYFCASTWQDTEAFFGQGTRLTVV.

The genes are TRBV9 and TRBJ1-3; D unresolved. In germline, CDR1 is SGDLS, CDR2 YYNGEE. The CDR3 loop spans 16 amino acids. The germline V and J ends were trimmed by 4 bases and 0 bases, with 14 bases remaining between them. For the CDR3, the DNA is TGTGCCAGCAGCCTCACTGGTAGAGACTCTGGAAACACCATATATTTT. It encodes CASSLTGRDSGNTIYF.

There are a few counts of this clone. The CDR3: CASSAGTRAGEQYF. The CDR3 DNA is TGTGCCAGCAGCGCGGGGACTAGGGCGGGGGAGCAGTACTTC. The rearrangement joins TRBV9 to TRBJ2-7; 8 nucleotides agree with TRBD2. Losses at the gene ends were 3 bases for V and 7 bases for J; bases not matched to a gene: 9. The CDR3 is 14 amino acids. Germline CDR1 SGDLS, CDR2 YYNGEE.

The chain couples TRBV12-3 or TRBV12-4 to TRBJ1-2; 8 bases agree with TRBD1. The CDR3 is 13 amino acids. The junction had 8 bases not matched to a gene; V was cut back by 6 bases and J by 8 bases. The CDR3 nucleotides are TGTGCCAGCAGCCAGATGACAGGGGAAGGCTACACCTTC. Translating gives CASSQMTGEGYTF.

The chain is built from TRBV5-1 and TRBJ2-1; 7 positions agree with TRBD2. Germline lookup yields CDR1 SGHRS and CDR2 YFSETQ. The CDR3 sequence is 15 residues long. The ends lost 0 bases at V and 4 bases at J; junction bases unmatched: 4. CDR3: CASSLEGLLYNEQFF. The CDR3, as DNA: TGCGCCAGCAGCTTGGAGGGACTACTATACAATGAGCAGTTCTTC.

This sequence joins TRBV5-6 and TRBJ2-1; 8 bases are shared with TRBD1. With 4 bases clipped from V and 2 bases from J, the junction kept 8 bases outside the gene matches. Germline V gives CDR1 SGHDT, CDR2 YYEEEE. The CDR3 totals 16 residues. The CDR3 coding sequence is TGTGCCAGCAGCACGTGGACAGGGCATACCTACAATGAGCAGTTCTTC. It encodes CASSTWTGHTYNEQFF.

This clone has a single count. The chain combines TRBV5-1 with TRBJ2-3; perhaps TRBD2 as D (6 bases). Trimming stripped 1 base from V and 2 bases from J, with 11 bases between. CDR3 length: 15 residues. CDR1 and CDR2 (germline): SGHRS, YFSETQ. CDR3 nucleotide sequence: TGCGCCAGCAGCTTGATTCGGGGGTCCACAGATACGCAGTATTTT. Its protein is CASSLIRGSTDTQYF.

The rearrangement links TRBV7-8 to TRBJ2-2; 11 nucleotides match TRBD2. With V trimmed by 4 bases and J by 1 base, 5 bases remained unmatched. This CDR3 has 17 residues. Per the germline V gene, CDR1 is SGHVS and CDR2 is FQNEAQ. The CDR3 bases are TGTGCCAGCAGCTCCCGGGGACTAGCGGTGAACACCGGGGAGCTGTTTTTT. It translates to CASSSRGLAVNTGELFF.

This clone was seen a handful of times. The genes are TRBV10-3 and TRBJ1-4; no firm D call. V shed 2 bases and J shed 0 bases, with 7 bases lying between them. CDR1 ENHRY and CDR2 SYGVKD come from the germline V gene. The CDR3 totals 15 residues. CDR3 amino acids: CAISEGATTNEKLFF. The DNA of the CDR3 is TGTGCCATCAGTGAGGGTGCTACAACTAATGAAAAACTGTTTTTT.

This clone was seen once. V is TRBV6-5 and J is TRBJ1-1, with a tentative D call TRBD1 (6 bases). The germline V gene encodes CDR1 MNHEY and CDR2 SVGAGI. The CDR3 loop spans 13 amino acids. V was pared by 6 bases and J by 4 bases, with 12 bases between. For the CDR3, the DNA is TGTGCCAGCAGCCGTACAGGGACCACTGAAGCTTTCTTT. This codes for CASSRTGTTEAFF.

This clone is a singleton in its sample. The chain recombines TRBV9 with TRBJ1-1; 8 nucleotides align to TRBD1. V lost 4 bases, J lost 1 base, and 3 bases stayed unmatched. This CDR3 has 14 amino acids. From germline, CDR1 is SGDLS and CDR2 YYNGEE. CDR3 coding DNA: TGTGCCAGCAGCCCCGGACAGGGGAACACTGAAGCTTTCTTT. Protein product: CASSPGQGNTEAFF.

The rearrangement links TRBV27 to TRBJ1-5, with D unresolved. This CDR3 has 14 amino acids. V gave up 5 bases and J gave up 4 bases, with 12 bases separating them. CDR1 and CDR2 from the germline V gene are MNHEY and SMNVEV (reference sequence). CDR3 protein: CASSALGGNQPQHF. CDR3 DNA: TGTGCCAGCAGTGCCCTAGGCGGAAATCAGCCCCAGCATTTT.

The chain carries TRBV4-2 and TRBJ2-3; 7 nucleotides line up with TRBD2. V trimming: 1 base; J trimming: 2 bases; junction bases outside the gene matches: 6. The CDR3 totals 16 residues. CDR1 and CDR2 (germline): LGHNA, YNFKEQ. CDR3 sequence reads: CASSQVLAVNTDTQYF. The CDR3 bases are TGTGCCAGCAGCCAAGTCCTAGCGGTAAACACAGATACGCAGTATTTT.

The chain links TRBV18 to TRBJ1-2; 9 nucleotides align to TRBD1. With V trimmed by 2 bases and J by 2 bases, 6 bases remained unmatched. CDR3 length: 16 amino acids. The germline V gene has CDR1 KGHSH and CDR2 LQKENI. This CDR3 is CASSPKSGQGNYGYTF. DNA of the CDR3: TGTGCCAGCTCACCAAAATCTGGACAGGGGAACTATGGCTACACCTTC. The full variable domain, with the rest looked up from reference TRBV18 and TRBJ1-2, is NAGVMQNPRHLVRRRGQEARLRCSPMKGHSHVYWYRQLPEEGLKFMVYLQKENIIDESGMPKERFSAEFPKEGPSILRIQQVVRGDSAAYFCASSPKSGQGNYGYTFGSGTRLTVV.

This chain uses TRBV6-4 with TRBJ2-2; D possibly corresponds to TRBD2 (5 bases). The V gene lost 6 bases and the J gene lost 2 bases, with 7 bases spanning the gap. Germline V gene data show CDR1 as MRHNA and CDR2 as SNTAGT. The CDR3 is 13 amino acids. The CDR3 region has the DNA TGTGCCAGCAGCGGGGAAAACACCGGGGAGCTGTTTTTT. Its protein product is CASSGENTGELFF.

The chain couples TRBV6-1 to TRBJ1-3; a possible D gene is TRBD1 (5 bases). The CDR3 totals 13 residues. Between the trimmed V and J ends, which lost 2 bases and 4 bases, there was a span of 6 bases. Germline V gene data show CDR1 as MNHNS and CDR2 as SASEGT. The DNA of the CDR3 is TGTGCCAGCAGTGAACGGGGGGGAAACACCATATATTTT. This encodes CASSERGGNTIYF.